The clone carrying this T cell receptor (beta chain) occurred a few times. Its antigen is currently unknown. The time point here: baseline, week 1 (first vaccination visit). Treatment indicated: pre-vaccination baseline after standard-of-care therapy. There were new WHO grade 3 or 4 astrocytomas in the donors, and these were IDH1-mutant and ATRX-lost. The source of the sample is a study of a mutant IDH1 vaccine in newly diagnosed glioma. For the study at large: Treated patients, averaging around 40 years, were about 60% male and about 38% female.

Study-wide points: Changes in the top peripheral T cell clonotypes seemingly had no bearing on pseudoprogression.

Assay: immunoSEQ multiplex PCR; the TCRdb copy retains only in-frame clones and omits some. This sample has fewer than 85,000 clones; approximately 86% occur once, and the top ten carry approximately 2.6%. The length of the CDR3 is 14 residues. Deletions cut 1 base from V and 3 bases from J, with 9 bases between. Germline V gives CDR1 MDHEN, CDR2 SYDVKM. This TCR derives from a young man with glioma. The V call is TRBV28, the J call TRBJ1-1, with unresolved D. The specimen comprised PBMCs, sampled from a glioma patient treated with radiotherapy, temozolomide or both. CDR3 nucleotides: TGTGCCAGCAGTTTATCCGGGTCTTACACTGAAGCTTTCTTT. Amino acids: CASSLSGSYTEAFF.